The 17 T cell receptor beta chains below were found in one sample sequenced in a study of T-cell reconstitution after alpha-beta-depleted transplantation in children. TCRbeta library construction was performed incorporating unique molecular identifiers. TCRdb fed the PCR reads into MiXCR, producing one record per CDR3 protein. This sample carries some 350,000 distinct CDR3 sequences, about a tenth of them seen once, and the ten largest clones take 2% to 3%. The sample was PBMCs from the stem cell graft donor, taken from the stem cell graft. Receptor source: a human donor who donated a stem cell graft to a child with acute lymphoblastic leukemia.

This clonotype was found many times. The V call is TRBV9, the J call TRBJ2-1; possibly TRBD2 for D (6 bases). Trimming removed 5 bases from V and 8 bases from J, with 17 bases in between. This CDR3 is 14 amino acids long. Germline V lookup: CDR1 SGDLS, CDR2 YYNGEE. In nucleotides, the CDR3 is TGTGCCAGCAGTCGTACTGACGGGGGAGATGAGCAGTTCTTC. Protein sequence: CASSRTDGGDEQFF.

This chain links TRBV7-2 with TRBJ2-5, with a weak D call TRBD1 (7 bases). This CDR3 has 14 amino acids. Trimming pared 6 bases from V and 9 bases from J, leaving 20 bases between. The germline V gene encodes CDR1 SGHTA and CDR2 FQGNSA. CDR3 coding DNA: TGTGCCAGCAGACCTCGTTTAGGGGGCGGGGCCCAGTACTTC. Its protein is CASRPRLGGGAQYF.

This clonotype was observed a few times. The rearrangement links TRBV5-1 to TRBJ2-4; 12 nucleotides line up with TRBD1. Trimming removed 4 bases from V and 4 bases from J; junction bases left unmatched: 12. The CDR3 contains 18 residues. Germline V CDR1 and CDR2: SGHRS, YFSETQ. The CDR3 sequence: CASSGGTGGSLQKNIQYF. In nucleotides, the CDR3 is TGCGCCAGCAGCGGAGGGACAGGGGGCAGCCTCCAAAAAAACATTCAGTACTTC. The whole variable domain, filled in from reference TRBV5-1 and TRBJ2-4, reads KAGVTQTPRYLIKTRGQQVTLSCSPISGHRSVSWYQQTPGQGLQFLFEYFSETQRNKGNFPGRFSGRQFSNSRSEMNVSTLELGDSALYLCASSGGTGGSLQKNIQYFGAGTRLSVL.

This clonotype came up many times. The rearrangement joins TRBV27 to TRBJ2-1; TRBD1 matches at 9 bases. The V gene end was trimmed by 8 bases and the J gene end by 9 bases; junction bases not matched to a gene: 11. Per germline, CDR1 MNHEY and CDR2 SMNVEV (reference sequence). The CDR3 is 14 amino acids. The CDR3 region has the DNA TGTGCCAGCTGCCTAGCGACAGGGGGTGGTGAGCAGTTCTTC. It encodes CASCLATGGGEQFF.

This clonotype was detected only a few times. The chain has TRBV12-3 or TRBV12-4 and TRBJ2-7, with TRBD1 matching 7 bases. The CDR3 totals 16 residues. V lost 6 bases, J lost 2 bases, and 13 bases stayed unmatched. The CDR3 DNA sequence: TGTGCCAGCAGCAACACAGGGGTCAGAATTGCCTACGAGCAGTACTTC. This translates into CASSNTGVRIAYEQYF.

This clonotype showed up many times. This rearrangement joins TRBV19 to TRBJ2-1; D possibly corresponds to TRBD2 (6 bases). Germline V gives CDR1 LNHDA, CDR2 SQIVND (reference sequence). This CDR3 has 12 residues. Trimming took 1 base from V and 9 from J, leaving 7 bases between them. The CDR3 loop is CASSIAGGEQFF. In DNA form, the CDR3 reads TGTGCCAGTAGTATAGCCGGGGGTGAGCAGTTCTTC.

This clonotype was counted between two and nine times. V gene TRBV9 combines with J gene TRBJ2-5, with no clear D. The CDR3 consists of 16 residues. From germline, CDR1 is SGDLS and CDR2 YYNGEE. Trimming took 4 bases from V and 0 from J, leaving 16 bases between them. The CDR3 reads CASSPGTRADQETQYF. CDR3 DNA: TGTGCCAGCAGCCCCGGAACCCGCGCCGACCAAGAGACCCAGTACTTC.

This chain connects TRBV27 to TRBJ2-7; no clear D. The germline V gene has CDR1 MNHEY and CDR2 SMNVEV (reference sequence). The CDR3 length is 13 residues. The germline V and J ends were trimmed by 5 bases and 2 bases, with 10 bases remaining between them. The CDR3 DNA sequence: TGTGCCAGCAGTCCAAAGCCCCCCTACGAGCAGTACTTC. This encodes CASSPKPPYEQYF.

Here the CDR3 reads CSATQGNGELFF. CDR3 coding DNA: TGCAGTGCCACTCAGGGAAACGGGGAGCTGTTTTTT. V gene TRBV20-1 combines with J gene TRBJ2-2; possibly TRBD1 for D (5 bases). The CDR3 runs 12 residues. The ends were cut back, 6 bases at V and 7 bases at J, with 12 bases in the middle. The V gene's germline CDR1 is DFQATT and CDR2 SNEGSKA (reference sequence).

This clonotype was detected many times. The chain joins TRBV4-1 to TRBJ2-1, with 9 positions matching TRBD2. The trim removed 1 base at V and 7 bases at J, leaving 8 bases unmatched. The germline gives CDR1 MGHRA, CDR2 YSYEKL. This CDR3 region has 16 residues. This CDR3 is CASSQVSGLAINEQFF. The CDR3 coding sequence is TGCGCCAGCAGCCAAGTGTCGGGACTAGCTATAAATGAGCAGTTCTTC.

The V and J genes are TRBV19 and TRBJ2-1; no clear D gene. The CDR3 runs 12 residues. V was shortened by 2 bases and J by 6 bases, with 5 bases between the two germline ends. Germline CDR1 LNHDA, CDR2 SQIVND (reference sequence). The DNA for the CDR3 is TGTGCCAGTAGTATAACGGCCAATGAGCAGTTCTTC. Encoded protein: CASSITANEQFF.

The genes are TRBV7-9 and TRBJ1-1; no definite D call. V was shortened by 5 bases and J by 0 bases, with 13 bases between the two germline ends. Germline V gives CDR1 SEHNR, CDR2 FQNEAQ (reference sequence). The CDR3 has 15 residues. The CDR3 loop reads CASSLGGRMNTEAFF. The CDR3 nucleotides are TGTGCCAGCAGCCTGGGCGGCCGAATGAACACTGAAGCTTTCTTT.

In its sample, this clonotype was seen many times. CDR3 in amino acids: CASSLSSPYNEQFF. The CDR3 DNA reads as TGTGCCAGCAGCCTGTCTAGCCCCTACAATGAGCAGTTCTTC. The chain employs TRBV4-2 and TRBJ2-1, with a possible D match to TRBD2 (5 bases). With 4 bases removed from V and 2 bases from J, the gap between germline ends came to 9 bases. Germline CDR1 and CDR2: LGHNA and YNFKEQ. CDR3 length equals 14 residues.

This clonotype was recorded many times. The V call is TRBV7-3, the J call TRBJ2-7; perhaps D is TRBD1 or TRBD2 (5 bases each). Germline assignment: CDR1 SGHTA and CDR2 FQGTGA. The CDR3 spans 15 residues. Trimming cost V 0 bases and J 3 bases, with 12 bases left between them. This chain's CDR3 is CASSLTGDGVYEQYF. For the CDR3, the DNA is TGTGCCAGCAGCTTAACTGGGGACGGGGTCTACGAGCAGTACTTC. Together with reference TRBV7-3 and TRBJ2-7, the CDR3 gives the full variable domain: GAGVSQTPSNKVTEKGKYVELRCDPISGHTALYWYRQSLGQGPEFLIYFQGTGAADDSGLPNDRFFAVRPEGSVSTLKIQRTERGDSAVYLCASSLTGDGVYEQYFGPGTRLTVT.

This clonotype was counted only a few times. The chain recombines TRBV18 with TRBJ2-6; 13 bases align to TRBD2. CDR1 is KGHSH, CDR2 LQKENI, per germline. The CDR3 loop spans 18 amino acids. The V and J ends lost 6 bases and 4 bases, in that order; junction bases with no gene match: 9. Here the CDR3 reads CASSGTSGKSAGANVLTF. The CDR3 DNA sequence: TGTGCCAGCTCCGGGACTAGCGGGAAATCTGCCGGGGCCAACGTCCTGACTTTC. Complete variable domain (other parts from reference TRBV18 and TRBJ2-6): NAGVMQNPRHLVRRRGQEARLRCSPMKGHSHVYWYRQLPEEGLKFMVYLQKENIIDESGMPKERFSAEFPKEGPSILRIQQVVRGDSAAYFCASSGTSGKSAGANVLTFGAGSRLTVL.

The rearrangement links TRBV30 to TRBJ2-7, with a weak D call TRBD2 (6 bases). The CDR3 extends over 11 amino acids. Germline CDR1 reads GTSNPN; CDR2 reads SVGIG (reference sequence). Deletions cut 5 bases from V and 3 bases from J, with 8 bases between. DNA for the CDR3: TGTGCCTGGGGGACTTTCTACGAGCAGTACTTC. This codes for CAWGTFYEQYF.

Only a few counts were recorded for this clonotype. CDR3 in amino acids: CASSYDPNQPQHF. In nucleotides, the CDR3 is TGTGCCAGCAGTTATGACCCCAATCAGCCCCAGCATTTT. The chain combines TRBV12-3 or TRBV12-4 with TRBJ1-5; D uncertain. The CDR3 covers 13 residues. V was trimmed by 4 bases and J by 3 bases, leaving 7 bases between them.